The next 30 T cell receptor beta chains were all read from a single sample in a study of control samples from healthy donors and cancer patients. Measured with immunoSEQ multiplex PCR; TCRdb has only the in-frame clones, and not every one. This table has about 180,000 clones, around 89% appearing once. The sequenced sample consisted of blood. The source is a woman aged 45 to 65 in good health.

The chain is built from TRBV5-4 and TRBJ2-3; 8 bases line up with TRBD2. The germline CDR1 and CDR2 sequences are SGHNT and YYREEE (reference sequence). CDR3 length: 15 residues. The junction had 7 bases not matched to a gene; V was cut back by 2 bases and J by 5 bases. Here the CDR3 reads CASSFGRGLGDTQYF. The CDR3 DNA follows: TGTGCCAGCAGCTTCGGGAGGGGGTTGGGAGATACGCAGTATTTT.

The V and J genes are TRBV2 and TRBJ2-7; D is perhaps TRBD2 (5 bases). This CDR3 region has 16 residues. Trimming removed 0 bases from V and 3 bases from J, with 15 bases in between. CDR1 and CDR2 from the germline V gene are SNHLY and FYNNEI. The CDR3 is CASSEARVKVDYEQYF. The CDR3 nucleotides are TGTGCCAGCAGTGAAGCGAGGGTTAAGGTCGACTACGAGCAGTACTTC.

The V and J genes are TRBV5-1 and TRBJ2-3; the D is unclear. The CDR3 runs 14 residues. Germline values: CDR1 SGHRS, CDR2 YFSETQ. The V and J ends lost 4 bases and 5 bases respectively, with 14 bases between them. The CDR3 region is CASSPRAGGDTQYF. In DNA, the CDR3 is TGCGCCAGCAGCCCCCGGGCCGGCGGAGATACGCAGTATTTT.

The rearrangement uses TRBV7-3 and TRBJ2-7, with D uncertain. Looked up from germline, CDR1 is SGHTA and CDR2 is FQGTGA. The CDR3 contains 15 residues. Trimming took 5 bases from V and 2 from J, leaving 16 bases between them. The CDR3 nucleotides read TGTGCCAGCAGCCCCGCCGGGCGTGTCCCCTACGAGCAGTACTTC. It specifies CASSPAGRVPYEQYF. Combining the CDR3 with reference TRBV7-3 and TRBJ2-7 gives the whole variable domain GAGVSQTPSNKVTEKGKYVELRCDPISGHTALYWYRQSLGQGPEFLIYFQGTGAADDSGLPNDRFFAVRPEGSVSTLKIQRTERGDSAVYLCASSPAGRVPYEQYFGPGTRLTVT.

V usage is TRBV3-1 (or the pseudogene TRBV3-2) and J usage is TRBJ2-7; TRBD2 is a possible D gene (6 bases). From germline, CDR1 is LGHDT and CDR2 YNNKEL (reference sequence). The CDR3 runs to 14 residues. V was shortened by 2 bases and J by 7 bases, with 15 bases between the two germline ends. The CDR3 DNA reads TGTGCCAGCAGCCAATCGGGCGGGACGGGTGAGCAGTACTTC. Translated: CASSQSGGTGEQYF.

J is TRBJ1-6 and V is TRBV6-6; 7 positions agree with TRBD1. In germline, CDR1 is MNHNY, CDR2 SVGAGI (reference sequence). V gave up 4 bases and J gave up 13 bases; unmatched junction bases: 10. This CDR3 is built from 14 residues. The CDR3 is CASSFTGDVDPLHF. The CDR3 DNA sequence: TGTGCCAGCAGTTTCACAGGGGACGTGGATCCCCTCCACTTT.

V usage is TRBV4-1 and J usage is TRBJ1-4; no clear D. Per germline, CDR1 MGHRA and CDR2 YSYEKL. The CDR3 has 11 amino acids. Between the trimmed V and J ends, which lost 5 bases and 3 bases, there was a span of 1 base. The CDR3 sequence is CASSANEKLFF. The CDR3 DNA sequence: TGCGCCAGCAGCGCTAATGAAAAACTGTTTTTT.

This clone appeared a single time. The chain has TRBV29-1 and TRBJ1-2; 7 bases match TRBD1. CDR1 SQVTM and CDR2 ANQGSEA come from the germline V gene. The CDR3 covers 13 residues. Trimming at V came to 7 bases and at J to 4 bases, leaving 9 bases not matched to a gene. CDR3 sequence (DNA): TGCAGCGCCCGAGAAACAGGGGCCTATGGCTACACCTTC. This codes for CSARETGAYGYTF. The full variable domain, rest sourced from reference TRBV29-1 and TRBJ1-2, is SAVISQKPSRDICQRGTSLTIQCQVDSQVTMMFWYRQQPGQSLTLIATANQGSEATYESGFVIDKFPISRPNLTFSTLTVSNMSPEDSSIYLCSARETGAYGYTFGSGTRLTVV.

V is TRBV14 and J is TRBJ1-2, with TRBD1 matching 7 bases. The trim removed 3 bases at V and 7 bases at J, leaving 8 bases unmatched. CDR3 length: 14 residues. Germline CDR1 SGHDN, CDR2 FVKESK. CDR3 region: CASSQLQGSGGYTF. The CDR3 DNA is TGTGCCAGCAGCCAGCTACAGGGGTCTGGTGGCTACACCTTC.

V and J are TRBV7-2 and TRBJ1-1; 9 positions agree with TRBD1. The CDR3 spans 15 residues. Germline assignment: CDR1 SGHTA and CDR2 FQGNSA. The V segment lost 5 bases and the J segment 4 bases; nucleotides outside the gene matches: 8. The CDR3 is CASSATGGMGTEAFF. In DNA form, the CDR3 reads TGTGCCAGCAGCGCTACAGGGGGCATGGGCACTGAAGCTTTCTTT.

V is TRBV2 and J is TRBJ1-2; D is ambiguous. CDR1 is SNHLY, CDR2 FYNNEI, per germline. CDR3 length: 11 amino acids. The V end was cut by 6 bases, the J end by 5 bases, with 7 bases between. The CDR3 DNA sequence: TGTGCCAGCAGCGATCGATATGGCTACACCTTC. Protein: CASSDRYGYTF.

V is TRBV24-1 and J is TRBJ1-6, with D possibly matching TRBD1 (6 bases). V lost 4 bases, J lost 8 bases, and 14 bases lay in between. Germline CDR1 and CDR2: KGHDR and SFDVKD. The CDR3 consists of 15 residues. In nucleotides, the CDR3 is TGTGCCACCAGTGACCCGGACAGTTTCGATTCACCCCTCCACTTT. Translated: CATSDPDSFDSPLHF.

The chain carries TRBV20-1 and TRBJ1-1; TRBD1 is a possible D gene (5 bases). Germline V CDR1 and CDR2: DFQATT, SNEGSKA (reference sequence). Trimming stripped 2 bases from V and 7 bases from J, with 8 bases between. The CDR3 is 11 amino acids. The CDR3, as DNA: TGCAGTGCTAGACGGGACCTTGAAGCTTTCTTT. Its translation is CSARRDLEAFF.

The rearrangement links TRBV18 to TRBJ2-7, with TRBD1 as a possible D gene (6 bases). Germline V gives CDR1 KGHSH, CDR2 LQKENI. This CDR3 spans 15 amino acids. Trimming removed 3 bases at V and 0 bases at J, with 12 bases between. The CDR3 DNA sequence: TGTGCCAGCTCACCGGGACAAGGGATCTCCTACGAGCAGTACTTC. Translated: CASSPGQGISYEQYF.

This chain uses TRBV24-1 with TRBJ2-7, with D unresolved. There are 12 residues in the CDR3. V was clipped by 9 bases and J by 0 bases, with 8 bases between them. Germline loops: CDR1 KGHDR, CDR2 SFDVKD. The CDR3 DNA sequence: TGTGCCACCGGGGATTCCTCCTACGAGCAGTACTTC. Protein: CATGDSSYEQYF.

CDR3 amino acids: CASSLVPLGQGNNEQFF. CDR3 in DNA: TGTGCCAGCAGCTTAGTTCCCTTGGGACAGGGGAACAATGAGCAGTTCTTC. The chain employs TRBV7-2 and TRBJ2-1; TRBD1 agrees at 10 bases. Trimming took 1 base from V and 5 from J; bases not matched to a gene: 8. CDR1 is SGHTA and CDR2 is FQGNSA in the germline V gene. CDR3 size: 17 residues.

The chain couples TRBV14 to TRBJ1-1, with no clear D. The CDR3 totals 13 residues. Germline assignment: CDR1 SGHDN and CDR2 FVKESK. V was trimmed by 1 base and J by 0 bases, leaving 3 bases between them. CDR3 coding DNA: TGTGCCAGCAGCCAAGGGATGAACACTGAAGCTTTCTTT. Amino acids: CASSQGMNTEAFF.

The chain carries TRBV5-8 and TRBJ2-3; D gene ambiguous. V was cut by 4 bases and J by 2 bases, with 8 bases left in between. Germline V gene lookup returns CDR1 SGHTS and CDR2 YDEGEE. The CDR3 sequence is 13 residues long. CDR3 sequence (DNA): TGTGCCAGCAGCGTCGACGTCACAGATACGCAGTATTTT. Protein: CASSVDVTDTQYF.

J is TRBJ2-7 and V is TRBV15; either TRBD1 or TRBD2 may fit D (6 bases each). Germline values: CDR1 LNHNV, CDR2 YYDKDF (reference sequence). V lost 1 base to trimming and J lost 6 bases, with 13 bases between them. The CDR3 sequence is 14 residues long. CDR3 loop: CATSRAPGAGEQYF. The CDR3 bases are TGTGCCACCAGCAGAGCCCCGGGGGCCGGCGAGCAGTACTTC. The whole variable domain, remainder taken from reference TRBV15 and TRBJ2-7, is DAMVIQNPRYQVTQFGKPVTLSCSQTLNHNVMYWYQQKSSQAPKLLFHYYDKDFNNEADTPDNFQSRRPNTSFCFLDIRSPGLGDTAMYLCATSRAPGAGEQYFGPGTRLTVT.

The chain links TRBV4-1 to TRBJ1-2, with 9 positions matching TRBD1. Germline trimming cut 1 base from V and 4 bases from J; bases unmatched to any gene: 4. CDR1 is MGHRA and CDR2 is YSYEKL in the germline V gene. The CDR3 totals 15 residues. As DNA, the CDR3 is TGCGCCAGCAGCCAAGGGACAGGGGCTTTCTATGGCTACACCTTC. Its translation: CASSQGTGAFYGYTF.

Only one count was recorded for this clone. This rearrangement joins TRBV9 to TRBJ2-5; TRBD1 aligns across 8 bases. The V gene's germline CDR1 is SGDLS and CDR2 YYNGEE. The junction had 8 bases not matched to a gene; V was cut back by 3 bases and J by 1 base. This CDR3 has 16 amino acids. The CDR3 nucleotides are TGTGCCAGCAGCGGTACGGGACAGGCAGTCCAAGAGACCCAGTACTTC. Its protein product is CASSGTGQAVQETQYF.

The chain links TRBV2 to TRBJ1-1; 7 nucleotides agree with TRBD1. This CDR3 comprises 13 residues. The ends lost 6 bases at V and 3 bases at J; junction bases unmatched: 4. Germline-derived CDR1 and CDR2 are SNHLY and FYNNEI. As DNA, the CDR3 is TGTGCCAGCAGCCGAGACAGGGACACTGAAGCTTTCTTT. This codes for CASSRDRDTEAFF.

Comments on this clone: This same CDR3 is encoded by further DNA sequences in the sample. The J gene is TRBJ2-7, the V gene TRBV30; perhaps TRBD1 as D (5 bases). CDR1 and CDR2 from the germline V gene are GTSNPN and SVGIG (reference sequence). V was clipped by 0 bases and J by 4 bases, with 7 bases between them. The CDR3 contains 12 residues. CDR3 in amino acids: CAWSVDRYEQYF. CDR3 nucleotide sequence: TGTGCCTGGAGTGTAGACAGATACGAGCAGTACTTC.

The chain carries TRBV7-6 and TRBJ2-7; maybe TRBD1 (6 bases). The CDR3 covers 13 residues. Germline CDR1 and CDR2: SGHVS and FNYEAQ. The V gene lost 5 bases and the J gene lost 4 bases, with 12 bases spanning the gap. CDR3 bases: TGTGCCAGCAGCCCAGGGGTTGGATACGAGCAGTACTTC. Protein product: CASSPGVGYEQYF.

Only a few counts were recorded for this clone. The V gene is TRBV2, the J gene TRBJ2-7; D is unclear. Germline assignment: CDR1 SNHLY and CDR2 FYNNEI. The CDR3 is made up of 12 amino acids. V was trimmed by 7 bases and J by 3 bases, leaving 10 bases between them. The CDR3 is CASTGDGYEQYF. CDR3 DNA: TGTGCCAGCACCGGCGACGGCTACGAGCAGTACTTC.

The chain is built from TRBV24-1 and TRBJ2-1; 11 bases agree with TRBD2. This CDR3 spans 16 amino acids. The germline CDR1 and CDR2 sequences are KGHDR and SFDVKD. Trimming at V came to 5 bases and at J to 6 bases, leaving 8 bases not matched to a gene. The CDR3, as DNA: TGTGCCACCAGTGGTAATAGCGGGGGGGCGGGCAATGAGCAGTTCTTC. This encodes CATSGNSGGAGNEQFF.

The CDR3 loop is CASSLGQGTPWNIQYF. Written as DNA, the CDR3 is TGTGCCAGCAGCCTCGGACAGGGAACCCCATGGAACATTCAGTACTTC. The chain combines TRBV9 with TRBJ2-4, with TRBD1 identical over 8 bases. The germline gives CDR1 SGDLS, CDR2 YYNGEE. V dropped 4 bases and J dropped 7; count of bases not matched to a gene: 13. This CDR3 spans 16 amino acids.

The genes are TRBV30 and TRBJ1-1; D remains ambiguous. Trimming removed 1 base from V and 5 bases from J, with 14 bases in between. The germline V gene has CDR1 GTSNPN and CDR2 SVGIG (reference sequence). The CDR3 is 14 residues long. In DNA form, the CDR3 reads TGTGCCTGGAGTGAACGGGTCCGAGGGACTGAAGCTTTCTTT. Protein sequence: CAWSERVRGTEAFF.

This rearrangement joins TRBV6-4 to TRBJ1-6, with D possibly matching TRBD1 (5 bases). V was cut by 3 bases and J by 3 bases, with 6 bases left in between. The CDR3 contains 14 residues. Germline lookup yields CDR1 MRHNA and CDR2 SNTAGT. The CDR3 reads CASSEGLYNSPLHF. The CDR3 DNA reads as TGTGCCAGCAGTGAGGGACTCTATAATTCACCCCTCCACTTT.

The chain recombines TRBV4-2 with TRBJ1-1; unclear D gene. Trimming cost V 1 base and J 1 base, with 10 bases left between them. There are 15 residues in the CDR3. The V gene's germline CDR1 is LGHNA and CDR2 YNFKEQ. The CDR3, as DNA: TGTGCCAGCAGCCAAGGACGACACACGAACACTGAAGCTTTCTTT. Amino acid sequence: CASSQGRHTNTEAFF.